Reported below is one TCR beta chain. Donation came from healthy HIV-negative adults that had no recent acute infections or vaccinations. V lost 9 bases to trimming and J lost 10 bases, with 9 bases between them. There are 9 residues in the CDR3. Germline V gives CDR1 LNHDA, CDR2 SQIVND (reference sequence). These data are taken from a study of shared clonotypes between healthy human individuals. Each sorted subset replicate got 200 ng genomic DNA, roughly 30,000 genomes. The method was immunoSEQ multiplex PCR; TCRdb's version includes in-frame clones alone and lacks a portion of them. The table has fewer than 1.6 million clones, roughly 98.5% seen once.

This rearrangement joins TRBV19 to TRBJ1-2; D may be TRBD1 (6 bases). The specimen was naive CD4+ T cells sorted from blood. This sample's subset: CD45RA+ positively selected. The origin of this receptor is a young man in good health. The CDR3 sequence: CARYRDYTF. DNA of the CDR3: TGTGCCAGGTACAGGGACTACACCTTC.